This TCR beta chain was obtained from a study of human T cells and chemical hapten exposure. Looking at the study overall: Mainly, slight library volume differences in the pool made TCR yields vary. Study-level results: The number of TCRs over 1 in 1000 frequency stayed unchanged after DPC.

CDR1 MNHNS and CDR2 SASEGT come from the germline V gene. The J segment lost 3 bases and the V segment lost 6 bases, leaving 4 bases of the junction unmatched. CDR3 length equals 17 residues. Library preparation tagged each individual cDNA molecule with a unique molecular identifier. TCRdb called the RACE reads again in MiXCR, with one record for every CDR3 protein. Of tens of thousands of distinct CDR3 sequences in the sample, around 4.1% were seen once. Time point indicated: healthy volunteer bleed at 2 weeks. Extraction of total RNA was performed on unfractionated whole blood. This clonotype has just a few counts. Its specificity is not known.

This TCR derives from a female donor in good health. Some clones in this sample may be carry-over from other donors' samples. The rearrangement links TRBV6-1 to TRBJ2-2; 16 bases map to TRBD2. The sample comprised whole blood. The CDR3 DNA sequence: TGTGCCAGCAGGGGACTAGCGGGGGGGCCGGACACCGGGGAGCTGTTTTTT. Protein product: CASRGLAGGPDTGELFF.